Below, 12 T cell receptor beta chains from the same sample are listed, as sequenced in a study of cytomegalovirus exposure and HLA in healthy donors. A multiplex PCR was run with 60 Vbeta primers and 13 Jbeta primers. Method: immunoSEQ multiplex PCR; TCRdb's copy keeps in-frame clones and lacks some. Counted here are roughly 190,000 clones, 65% to 85% occurring once; the ten biggest clones make up 1.5% to 2%. Source material: PBMCs. Source of these receptors: a man younger than 35 in good health and CMV-seronegative.

The chain joins TRBV29-1 to TRBJ2-3, with 8 nucleotides matching TRBD1. Germline V CDR1 and CDR2: SQVTM, ANQGSEA. V lost 5 bases and J lost 1; bases outside the gene matches: 2. The CDR3 spans 13 residues. The CDR3 DNA reads TGCAGCGTTACGACAGGGGGCACAGATACGCAGTATTTT. Its translation is CSVTTGGTDTQYF.

The J gene is TRBJ2-3, the V gene TRBV19, with a weak D call TRBD2 (6 bases). Germline V gene lookup returns CDR1 LNHDA and CDR2 SQIVND (reference sequence). CDR3 length: 14 amino acids. The germline V and J ends were trimmed by 3 bases and 4 bases, with 11 bases remaining between them. The CDR3 bases are TGTGCCAGTAGTATTAATGGGGAGGCAGATACGCAGTATTTT. Its translation is CASSINGEADTQYF.

This clone was seen a handful of times. The same CDR3 can be traced to other DNA sequences in this sample. The chain employs TRBV6-5 and TRBJ1-5, with TRBD1 matching 7 bases. Losses at the gene ends were 6 bases for V and 1 base for J; bases not matched to a gene: 3. Germline V gene lookup returns CDR1 MNHEY and CDR2 SVGAGI. This CDR3 is 14 amino acids long. CDR3 amino acids: CASSQQGSNQPQHF. DNA for the CDR3: TGTGCCAGCAGCCAACAGGGGAGCAATCAGCCCCAGCATTTT.

The chain recombines TRBV28 with TRBJ2-5; weak D call: TRBD2 (7 bases). CDR3 length equals 15 residues. The germline V and J ends were trimmed by 7 bases and 1 base, with 16 bases remaining between them. Germline loops: CDR1 MDHEN, CDR2 SYDVKM. CDR3 bases: TGTGCCAGCACCGGGGGGCCCATTGGCCAAGAGACCCAGTACTTC. Amino acid sequence: CASTGGPIGQETQYF.

This chain links TRBV7-2 with TRBJ1-2, with TRBD1 matching over 7 bases. The ends lost 7 bases at V and 10 bases at J; junction bases unmatched: 9. The CDR3 is 12 amino acids. CDR1 and CDR2 (germline): SGHTA, FQGNSA. The CDR3 region is CASTPGQSFYTF. In DNA, the CDR3 is TGTGCCAGCACCCCGGGACAGAGTTTCTACACCTTC.

The count of this clone is one. For the CDR3, the DNA is TGTGCCAGCAGCCGAGCGGGGGGGCCAAGTGATACGCAGTATTTT. It translates to CASSRAGGPSDTQYF. The rearrangement links TRBV13 to TRBJ2-3, with TRBD2 identical over 10 bases. Germline loops: CDR1 PRHDT, CDR2 FYEKMQ (reference sequence). Trimming at V came to 5 bases and at J to 6 bases, leaving 8 bases not matched to a gene. There are 15 residues in the CDR3.

The gene calls are TRBV6-5 and TRBJ1-2; D might be TRBD1 (6 bases). The V gene's germline CDR1 is MNHEY and CDR2 SVGAGI. This CDR3 contains 15 residues. The V gene lost 6 bases and the J gene lost 4 bases, with 18 bases spanning the gap. DNA for the CDR3: TGTGCCAGCAGCCAAGACAGGAGTGGGCCCTATGGCTACACCTTC. Its translation is CASSQDRSGPYGYTF.

The chain couples TRBV29-1 to TRBJ2-7; 7 bases are shared with TRBD1. The junction had 8 bases not matched to a gene; V was cut back by 7 bases and J by 5 bases. The CDR3 has 12 residues. Germline CDR1 SQVTM, CDR2 ANQGSEA. The CDR3 region has the DNA TGCAGCGCCCGGACAGGTTCGGACGAGCAGTACTTC. Translating it yields CSARTGSDEQYF.

CDR3 bases: TGCGCCAGCAGCTTAGACCGGGACAGAAAGTACGAGCAGTACTTC. As protein: CASSLDRDRKYEQYF. The rearrangement joins TRBV5-1 to TRBJ2-5, with 7 bases aligning to TRBD1. The J call may be faulty, since TRBJ2-7 better matches the DNA end. The germline gives CDR1 SGHRS, CDR2 YFSETQ. This CDR3 is 15 amino acids long.

The J gene is TRBJ1-5, the V gene TRBV7-8; 9 positions agree with TRBD1. This CDR3 has 17 amino acids. The junction had 10 bases not matched to a gene; V was cut back by 3 bases and J by 4 bases. The germline V gene has CDR1 SGHVS and CDR2 FQNEAQ. CDR3 loop: CASSLEDRGYWNQPQHF. The CDR3 coding sequence is TGTGCCAGCAGCTTGGAGGACAGGGGATATTGGAATCAGCCCCAGCATTTT.

The V call is TRBV4-3, the J call TRBJ1-1; D is perhaps TRBD1 (5 bases). Germline assignment: CDR1 LGHNA and CDR2 YSLEER. The CDR3 is made up of 13 amino acids. Trimming left V 2 bases short and J 4 bases short, with 8 bases between. The DNA for the CDR3 is TGCGCCAGCAGCCAATCGGGGGGCACTGAAGCTTTCTTT. Its translation is CASSQSGGTEAFF.

This clone was seen a handful of times. The J gene is TRBJ2-7, the V gene TRBV29-1; possible D gene TRBD2, 6 bases. The length of the CDR3 is 13 residues. V was pared by 6 bases and J by 4 bases, with 16 bases between. From germline, CDR1 is SQVTM and CDR2 ANQGSEA. The CDR3 DNA reads as TGCAGCGTGACGGGACTGTTTACTTACGAGCAGTACTTC. This sequence encodes CSVTGLFTYEQYF.